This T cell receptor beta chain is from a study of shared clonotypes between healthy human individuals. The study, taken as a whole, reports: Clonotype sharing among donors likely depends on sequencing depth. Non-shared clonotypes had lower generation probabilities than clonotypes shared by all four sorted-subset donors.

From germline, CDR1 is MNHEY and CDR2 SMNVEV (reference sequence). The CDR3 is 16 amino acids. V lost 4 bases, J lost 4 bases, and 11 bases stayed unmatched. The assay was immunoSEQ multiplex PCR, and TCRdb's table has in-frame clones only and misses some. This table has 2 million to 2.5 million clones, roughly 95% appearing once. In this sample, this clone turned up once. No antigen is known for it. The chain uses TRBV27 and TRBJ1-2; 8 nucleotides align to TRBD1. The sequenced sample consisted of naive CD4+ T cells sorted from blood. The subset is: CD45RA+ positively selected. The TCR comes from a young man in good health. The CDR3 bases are TGTGCCAGCAGTTCGGACAGGGAGGCCCTGGGCTATGGCTACACCTTC. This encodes CASSSDREALGYGYTF.